The 14 T cell receptor beta chains below were found in one sample sequenced in a study of blood T cells in healthy people across ages. Using a J-beta primer mix together with a sample-barcoded 5' primer, a second PCR was run for roughly 7 to 11 cycles. Each CDR3 protein gets one entry after TCRdb re-called the 5' RACE reads with MiXCR. The data show around 2 million distinct CDR3 sequences, with roughly two fifths seen just once and 20% to 25% held by the top ten. Sample: blood. Receptor source: a human donor in good health.

The CDR3 region is CASSARGAGSYGYTF. CDR3 nucleotides: TGTGCCAGCAGCGCCAGGGGGGCAGGTTCCTATGGCTACACCTTC. The genes are TRBV9 and TRBJ1-2; 7 positions agree with TRBD1. CDR1 SGDLS and CDR2 YYNGEE come from the germline V gene. The CDR3 has 15 residues. Unmatched junction bases numbered 9, after V lost 3 bases and J lost 4 bases.

The rearrangement joins TRBV15 to TRBJ2-1; D call uncertain. The DNA end lines up better with TRBJ2-7; the J call may be wrong. Germline loops: CDR1 LNHNV, CDR2 YYDKDF (reference sequence). This CDR3 has 14 residues. The CDR3 DNA follows: TGTGCCACCAGCAGAGACGGAATATACAATGAGCAGTACTTC. The encoded protein is CATSRDGIYNEQYF.

The genes are TRBV7-9 and TRBJ2-1, with D perhaps matching TRBD2 (5 bases). V lost 0 bases and J lost 8, with 14 bases in between. This CDR3 is 15 amino acids long. The V gene's germline CDR1 is SEHNR and CDR2 FQNEAQ (reference sequence). CDR3 DNA sequence: TGTGCCAGCAGCTTAGCGGTGGGGAGTTTGGATGAGCAGTTCTTC. Encoded protein: CASSLAVGSLDEQFF.

This chain connects TRBV13 to TRBJ1-2; D unresolved. V was pared by 7 bases and J by 4 bases, with 13 bases between. The CDR3 sequence is 13 residues long. Germline CDR1 reads PRHDT; CDR2 reads FYEKMQ (reference sequence). In DNA, the CDR3 is TGTGCCAGCACCGCCGGGAGTGGCTATGGCTACACCTTC. It encodes CASTAGSGYGYTF.

The V gene is TRBV5-6, the J gene TRBJ1-5, with unresolved D. The V end lost 0 bases, the J end lost 9 bases, and 19 bases lay between the germline ends. The CDR3 consists of 16 residues. From germline, CDR1 is SGHDT and CDR2 YYEEEE. CDR3 DNA sequence: TGTGCCAGCAGCTTGGGGGAAGTGGAACGGATGGCGCCCCAGCATTTT. As protein: CASSLGEVERMAPQHF.

The V call is TRBV7-6, the J call TRBJ1-2; D gene uncertain. The V end was cut by 1 base, the J end by 3 bases, with 15 bases between. The CDR3 length is 16 residues. Germline CDR1 is SGHVS and CDR2 is FNYEAQ. The CDR3 coding sequence is TGTGCCAGCAGCTTAGATCCCCGGGGAGAGGACTATGGCTACACCTTC. This gives the protein CASSLDPRGEDYGYTF.

For this clonotype: Relative to the germline gene, one junction end is altered; a read error may explain this. This sequence joins TRBV7-8 and TRBJ2-5, with D perhaps matching TRBD1 (6 bases). The CDR3 loop spans 15 amino acids. Germline values: CDR1 SGHVS, CDR2 FQNEAQ. In DNA, the CDR3 is TGTGCCAGCAGCTTAGGCAGGGGATTAGGGGAGACCCGGTACTTC. It encodes CASSLGRGLGETRYF.

This chain uses TRBV4-3 with TRBJ2-1, with 10 bases matching TRBD2. CDR1 and CDR2 from the germline V gene are LGHNA and YSLEER. V was clipped by 2 bases and J by 4 bases; unmatched bases: 5. This CDR3 is 16 amino acids long. This CDR3 is CASSQHLAGVYNEQFF. The CDR3 DNA reads as TGCGCCAGCAGCCAACATCTAGCGGGGGTTTACAATGAGCAGTTCTTC.

This clonotype occurred a few times. The chain joins TRBV4-3 to TRBJ2-1; TRBD2 agrees at 10 bases. The V gene end was trimmed by 3 bases and the J gene end by 7 bases; junction bases not matched to a gene: 6. The CDR3 consists of 15 residues. The germline gives CDR1 LGHNA, CDR2 YSLEER. The CDR3 spells CASSQKAGGLNEQFF. The DNA for the CDR3 is TGCGCCAGCAGCCAGAAAGCGGGGGGGTTGAATGAGCAGTTCTTC.

The chain recombines TRBV28 with TRBJ1-2; 8 bases line up with TRBD1. Germline CDR1 MDHEN, CDR2 SYDVKM. J was trimmed by 8 bases and V by 5 bases; bases with no gene match: 7. The CDR3 is 13 residues long. The CDR3 region is CASSQWTGFGYTF. CDR3 nucleotide sequence: TGTGCCAGCAGTCAATGGACAGGGTTCGGCTACACCTTC.

V and J are TRBV4-3 and TRBJ2-1; maybe TRBD1 (5 bases). The V gene's germline CDR1 is LGHNA and CDR2 YSLEER. Trimming shortened V by 0 bases and J by 0 bases, and 12 bases separated the two germline ends. The CDR3 covers 17 residues. The CDR3 reads CASSQDLQESSYNEQFF. The CDR3 coding sequence is TGCGCCAGCAGCCAAGATCTACAGGAAAGCTCCTACAATGAGCAGTTCTTC.

The chain uses TRBV6-2 or TRBV6-3 and TRBJ1-5; 8 bases fit TRBD1. In germline, CDR1 is MNHEY, CDR2 SVGEGT. The CDR3 contains 18 residues. After removal of 4 bases from V and 1 base from J, the junction contained 12 bases not matched to a gene. CDR3: CASSCGGQGGGSNQPQHF. For the CDR3, the DNA is TGTGCCAGCAGTTGCGGTGGACAGGGTGGCGGGAGCAATCAGCCCCAGCATTTT.

This clonotype has a handful of counts. The chain combines TRBV20-1 with TRBJ2-7; the D gene is possibly TRBD2 (5 bases). The CDR3 is made up of 15 amino acids. Germline V gives CDR1 DFQATT, CDR2 SNEGSKA (reference sequence). V was shortened by 3 bases and J by 1 base, with 16 bases between the two germline ends. The DNA of the CDR3 is TGCAGTGCTAGTAGCGAAGTTGTAATGTCCTACGAGCAGTACTTC. It is translated as CSASSEVVMSYEQYF.

This clonotype has more than one count but fewer than ten. This chain connects TRBV20-1 to TRBJ2-5; 8 bases are shared with TRBD1. The better agreement between TRBJ2-7 and the DNA end casts doubt on the J call. The CDR3 extends over 13 amino acids. Germline-derived CDR1 and CDR2 are DFQATT and SNEGSKA (reference sequence). CDR3 protein: CSARTGKFYEQYF. The CDR3 region has the DNA TGCAGTGCGAGGACAGGGAAGTTTTACGAGCAGTACTTC.